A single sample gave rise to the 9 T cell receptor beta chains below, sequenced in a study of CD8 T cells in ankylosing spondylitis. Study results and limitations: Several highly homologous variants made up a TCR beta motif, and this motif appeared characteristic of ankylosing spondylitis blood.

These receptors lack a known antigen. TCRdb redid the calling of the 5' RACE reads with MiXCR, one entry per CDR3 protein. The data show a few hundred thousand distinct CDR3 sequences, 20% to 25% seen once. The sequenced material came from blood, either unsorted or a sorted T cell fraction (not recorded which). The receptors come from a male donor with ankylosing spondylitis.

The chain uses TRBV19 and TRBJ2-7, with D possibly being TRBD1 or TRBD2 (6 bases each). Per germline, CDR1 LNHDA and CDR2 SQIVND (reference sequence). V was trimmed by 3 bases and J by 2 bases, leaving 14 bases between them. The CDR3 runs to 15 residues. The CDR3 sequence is CASSMGPGAPYEQYF. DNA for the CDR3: TGTGCCAGTAGTATGGGTCCGGGGGCCCCCTACGAGCAGTACTTC.

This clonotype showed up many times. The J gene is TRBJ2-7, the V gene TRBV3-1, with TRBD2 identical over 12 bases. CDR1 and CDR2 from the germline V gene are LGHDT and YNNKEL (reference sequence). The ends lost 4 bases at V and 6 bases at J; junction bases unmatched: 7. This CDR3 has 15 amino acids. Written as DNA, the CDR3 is TGTGCCAGCAGCCCACCTAGCGGGAGGGCCACCGAGCAGTACTTC. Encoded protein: CASSPPSGRATEQYF.

CDR3 loop: CASSLVSGAETQYF. The CDR3 nucleotides are TGTGCCAGCAGCTTAGTATCAGGGGCCGAGACCCAGTACTTC. This sequence joins TRBV7-2 and TRBJ2-5; D is possibly TRBD1 (6 bases). The germline V gene encodes CDR1 SGHTA and CDR2 FQGNSA. CDR3 size: 14 residues. V was clipped by 1 base and J by 5 bases, with 11 bases between them.

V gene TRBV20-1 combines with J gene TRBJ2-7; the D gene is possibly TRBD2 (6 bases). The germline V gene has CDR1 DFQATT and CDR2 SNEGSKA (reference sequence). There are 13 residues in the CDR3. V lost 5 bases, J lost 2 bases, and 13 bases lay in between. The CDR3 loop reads CSAENGGAYEQYF. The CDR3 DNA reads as TGCAGTGCTGAGAACGGGGGAGCCTACGAGCAGTACTTC.

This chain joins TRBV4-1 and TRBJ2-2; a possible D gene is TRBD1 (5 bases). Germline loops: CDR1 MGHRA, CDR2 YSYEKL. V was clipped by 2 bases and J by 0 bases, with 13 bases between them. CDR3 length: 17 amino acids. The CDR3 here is CASSQFKTDPNTGELFF. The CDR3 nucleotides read TGCGCCAGCAGCCAATTCAAGACAGACCCGAACACCGGGGAGCTGTTTTTT.

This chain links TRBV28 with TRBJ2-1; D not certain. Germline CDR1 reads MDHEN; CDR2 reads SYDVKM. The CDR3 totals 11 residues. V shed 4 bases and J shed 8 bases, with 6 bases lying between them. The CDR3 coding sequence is TGTGCCAGCAGTTCAAACTATGAGCAGTTCTTC. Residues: CASSSNYEQFF.

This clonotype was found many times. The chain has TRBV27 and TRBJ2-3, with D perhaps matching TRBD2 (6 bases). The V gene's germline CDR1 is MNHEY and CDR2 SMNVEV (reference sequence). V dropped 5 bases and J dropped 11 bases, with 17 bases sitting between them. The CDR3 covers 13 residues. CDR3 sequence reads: CASSQFRDGGQYF. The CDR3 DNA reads TGTGCCAGCAGTCAGTTCCGGGACGGGGGGCAGTATTTT.

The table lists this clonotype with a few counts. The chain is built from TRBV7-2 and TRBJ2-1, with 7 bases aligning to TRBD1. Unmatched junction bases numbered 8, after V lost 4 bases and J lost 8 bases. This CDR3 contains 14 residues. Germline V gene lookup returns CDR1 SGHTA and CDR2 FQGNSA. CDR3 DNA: TGTGCCAGCAGCTCCCCCAGACAGGGCTATGAGCAGTTCTTC. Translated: CASSSPRQGYEQFF.

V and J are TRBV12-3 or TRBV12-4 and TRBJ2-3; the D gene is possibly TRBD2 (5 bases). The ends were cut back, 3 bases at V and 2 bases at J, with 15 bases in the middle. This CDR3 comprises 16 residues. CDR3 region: CASSLRGLHYTDTQYF. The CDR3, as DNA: TGTGCCAGCAGTTTGCGCGGACTCCATTACACAGATACGCAGTATTTT.